Listed here are 15 T cell receptor beta chains from one sample, sequenced in a study of cytomegalovirus exposure and HLA in healthy donors. A multiplex PCR was run with 60 Vbeta primers and 13 Jbeta primers. Sequencing used immunoSEQ multiplex PCR; TCRdb keeps in-frame clones, though not all of them. The sample gives over 150,000 clones, around 67% of which show up once; less than 5% is in the top ten. The sequencing input was PBMCs. The source is a woman in her late teens or twenties in good health and CMV-seropositive.

V is TRBV19 and J is TRBJ2-7, with 7 bases lining up with TRBD1. Trimming took 3 bases from V and 3 from J; bases not matched to a gene: 8. The CDR3 length is 15 residues. Germline assignment: CDR1 LNHDA and CDR2 SQIVND (reference sequence). The CDR3 region is CASSITGQPYYEQYF. The CDR3, as DNA: TGTGCCAGTAGTATTACGGGACAGCCTTACTACGAGCAGTACTTC.

J is TRBJ1-2 and V is TRBV27; no firm D call. This CDR3 is built from 13 residues. Trimming removed 3 bases at V and 8 bases at J, with 13 bases between. Germline assignment: CDR1 MNHEY and CDR2 SMNVEV (reference sequence). CDR3 sequence (DNA): TGTGCCAGCAGTTTCTCCTCTGGCTTCGGCTACACCTTC. Encoded protein: CASSFSSGFGYTF.

J is TRBJ1-2 and V is TRBV5-6; 7 positions match TRBD1. This CDR3 comprises 14 residues. V shed 4 bases and J 6 bases; nucleotides not matched to a gene: 9. The germline V gene encodes CDR1 SGHDT and CDR2 YYEEEE. The CDR3 protein is CASSVPGQHHGYTF. CDR3 nucleotide sequence: TGTGCCAGCAGCGTACCGGGACAGCATCATGGCTACACCTTC.

The rearrangement links TRBV6-4 to TRBJ2-1, with D perhaps matching TRBD2 (5 bases). The CDR3 runs 14 residues. Trimming removed 2 bases from V and 9 bases from J, with 14 bases in between. Germline CDR1 reads MRHNA; CDR2 reads SNTAGT. CDR3 nucleotide sequence: TGTGCCAGCAGTGACGAATGGCTAGCCGGTGAGCAGTTCTTC. This codes for CASSDEWLAGEQFF.

CDR3 DNA sequence: TGCGCCAGCAGCTTGGTGACAGGGAACTCAGCTGGAAACACCATATATTTT. It translates to CASSLVTGNSAGNTIYF. The chain employs TRBV5-1 and TRBJ1-3; TRBD1 matches 7 bases. V lost 0 bases and J lost 2; bases outside the gene matches: 8. The germline CDR1 and CDR2 sequences are SGHRS and YFSETQ. CDR3 length equals 17 residues.

This clone was observed a few times. This chain joins TRBV7-6 and TRBJ1-1; unclear D gene. Trimming took off 1 base at V and 4 bases at J, with 10 bases between the two ends. The CDR3 length is 14 residues. Germline CDR1 and CDR2: SGHVS and FNYEAQ. CDR3 sequence reads: CASSLGGFGTEAFF. The CDR3 bases are TGTGCCAGCAGCTTAGGAGGGTTCGGCACTGAAGCTTTCTTT.

This chain links TRBV11-2 with TRBJ1-1; 7 bases are shared with TRBD1. Losses at the gene ends were 5 bases for V and 4 bases for J; bases not matched to a gene: 7. This CDR3 is 14 amino acids long. Germline lookup yields CDR1 SGHAT and CDR2 FQNNGV. CDR3 DNA: TGTGCCAGCAGCCCGACAGGGATCGCCACTGAAGCTTTCTTT. This translates into CASSPTGIATEAFF.

CDR3 sequence reads: CASKGQPSESGEQYF. Written as DNA, the CDR3 is TGTGCCAGCAAGGGGCAGCCCTCCGAGTCAGGCGAGCAGTACTTC. The chain links TRBV13 to TRBJ2-7, with a tentative D call TRBD1 (5 bases). Trimming took 7 bases from V and 6 from J, leaving 22 bases between them. The CDR3 consists of 15 residues. Germline CDR1 PRHDT, CDR2 FYEKMQ (reference sequence).

This clone was found a few times. The CDR3 loop reads CASSLRQGATYEQYF. The DNA of the CDR3 is TGTGCCAGCAGTTTACGTCAGGGGGCTACCTACGAGCAGTACTTC. The chain links TRBV27 to TRBJ2-7, with TRBD1 matching over 8 bases. Per germline, CDR1 MNHEY and CDR2 SMNVEV (reference sequence). The CDR3 extends over 15 amino acids. Trimming cost V 2 bases and J 2 bases; bases outside gene matches: 5.

This clone was seen a handful of times. V gene TRBV5-6 combines with J gene TRBJ1-2, with D perhaps TRBD1 (6 bases). Looked up from germline, CDR1 is SGHDT and CDR2 is YYEEEE. V shed 3 bases and J shed 0 bases, with 12 bases lying between them. This CDR3 region has 15 residues. DNA of the CDR3: TGTGCCAGCAGCTCCCAGGGGCTAGCTAACTATGGCTACACCTTC. This encodes CASSSQGLANYGYTF.

This clone was seen more than once but under ten times. V and J are TRBV28 and TRBJ2-7, with a weak D call TRBD1 (6 bases). The germline gives CDR1 MDHEN, CDR2 SYDVKM. The CDR3 spans 14 residues. Deletions cut 3 bases from V and 4 bases from J, with 13 bases between. The CDR3 nucleotides read TGTGCCAGCAGTTTCCAGGGGATTTTATACGAGCAGTACTTC. Translating it yields CASSFQGILYEQYF. Combining the CDR3 with reference TRBV28 and TRBJ2-7 gives the whole variable domain DVKVTQSSRYLVKRTGEKVFLECVQDMDHENMFWYRQDPGLGLRLIYFSYDVKMKEKGDIPEGYSVSREKKERFSLILESASTNQTSMYLCASSFQGILYEQYFGPGTRLTVT.

The chain links TRBV7-8 to TRBJ1-2; a weak D match, TRBD1 (5 bases). Trimming stripped 6 bases from V and 5 bases from J, with 16 bases between. From germline, CDR1 is SGHVS and CDR2 FQNEAQ. This CDR3 has 14 residues. CDR3: CASSSPGGWYGYTF. DNA for the CDR3: TGTGCCAGCAGTTCACCTGGGGGGTGGTATGGCTACACCTTC.

This clone was seen only a few times. The chain is built from TRBV7-2 and TRBJ1-1; unclear D gene. The CDR3 loop spans 13 amino acids. Trimming took off 7 bases at V and 1 base at J, with 10 bases between the two ends. Germline CDR1 and CDR2: SGHTA and FQGNSA. The CDR3 is CASIYSQNTEAFF. CDR3 coding DNA: TGTGCCAGCATTTATAGCCAGAACACTGAAGCTTTCTTT.

The CDR3: CASIREPVYGYTF. The CDR3 DNA reads TGTGCCAGCATCAGGGAACCGGTCTATGGCTACACCTTC. The rearrangement joins TRBV2 to TRBJ1-2; tentative D call: TRBD1 (5 bases). The V and J ends lost 7 bases and 4 bases respectively, with 13 bases between them. The CDR3 contains 13 residues. Germline-derived CDR1 and CDR2 are SNHLY and FYNNEI. Full variable domain (remainder filled in from reference TRBV2 and TRBJ1-2): EPEVTQTPSHQVTQMGQEVILRCVPISNHLYFYWYRQILGQKVEFLVSFYNNEISEKSEIFDDQFSVERPDGSNFTLKIRSTKLEDSAMYFCASIREPVYGYTFGSGTRLTVV.

The V call is TRBV7-2, the J call TRBJ1-5; D not resolved. This CDR3 is built from 16 residues. V was trimmed by 1 base and J by 4 bases, leaving 14 bases between them. Germline V gives CDR1 SGHTA, CDR2 FQGNSA. The CDR3 region has the DNA TGTGCCAGCAGCTTAGACTTTTCGGGGTTAAATCAGCCCCAGCATTTT. It encodes CASSLDFSGLNQPQHF.